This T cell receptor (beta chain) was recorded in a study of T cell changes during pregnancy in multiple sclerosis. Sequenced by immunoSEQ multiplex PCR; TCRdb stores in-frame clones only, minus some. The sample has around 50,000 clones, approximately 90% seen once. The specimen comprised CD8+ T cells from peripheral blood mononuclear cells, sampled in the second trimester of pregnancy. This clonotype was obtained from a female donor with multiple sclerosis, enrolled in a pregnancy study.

CDR3 sequence: CASRDRETDQPQHF. CDR3 in DNA: TGTGCCAGTCGGGACAGGGAGACGGATCAGCCCCAGCATTTT. The rearrangement joins TRBV19 to TRBJ1-5, with 9 nucleotides matching TRBD1. From germline, CDR1 is LNHDA and CDR2 SQIVND (reference sequence). V trimming: 8 bases; J trimming: 5 bases; junction bases outside the gene matches: 7. The CDR3 spans 14 residues.